These T cell receptor beta chains were read from a single sample in a study of cytomegalovirus exposure and HLA in healthy donors. Libraries were prepared by immunoSEQ multiplex PCR; TCRdb keeps only in-frame clonotypes and omits some of them. The sample has roughly 180,000 clones, around 80% seen once. Sequenced sample: PBMCs. Receptors were obtained from a woman in her 50s in good health and CMV-seropositive. Both conserved end residues are part of each CDR3. The order of the fields is V gene, D gene, clone size, J gene, CDR3 DNA, CDR3 protein. The D gene is left open where the match is weak. Clone size is stated in some rows and not others, as once, few, many or a class when expanded.

V gene: TRBV5-6; D gene: TRBD2; clone size: few; J gene: TRBJ2-1; CDR3 DNA: TGTGCCAGCAGCACAGGCCAGCGGGGGGGATACAATGAGCAGTTCTTC; CDR3 protein: CASSTGQRGGYNEQFF
V gene: TRBV4-2; D gene: -; clone size: -; J gene: TRBJ1-4; CDR3 DNA: TGTGCCAGCATGGCAGCGAATAATGAAAAACTGTTTTTT; CDR3 protein: CASMAANNEKLFF
V gene: TRBV19; D gene: TRBD2; clone size: -; J gene: TRBJ2-1; CDR3 DNA: TGTGCCAGTAGCCCCACTAGCGGCCATTACAATGAGCAGTTCTTC; CDR3 protein: CASSPTSGHYNEQFF
V gene: TRBV5-1; D gene: -; clone size: -; J gene: TRBJ1-3; CDR3 DNA: TGCGCCAGCAGCTTGGTAGGAGCCTCTGGAAACACCATATATTTT; CDR3 protein: CASSLVGASGNTIYF
V gene: TRBV19; D gene: TRBD1; clone size: -; J gene: TRBJ1-3; CDR3 DNA: TGTGCCCGTACCGGGTACAGGGGGCTTGAAAACACCATATATTTT; CDR3 protein: CARTGYRGLENTIYF
V gene: TRBV7-9; D gene: -; clone size: few; J gene: TRBJ2-7; CDR3 DNA: TGTGCCAGCAGCCGAGCCTACGAGCAGTACTTC; CDR3 protein: CASSRAYEQYF
V gene: TRBV6-1; D gene: -; clone size: -; J gene: TRBJ2-5; CDR3 DNA: TGTGCCAGCACGACAGTTGGGGAGACCCAGTACTTC; CDR3 protein: CASTTVGETQYF
V gene: TRBV27; D gene: -; clone size: -; J gene: TRBJ1-1; CDR3 DNA: TGTGCCAGCAGCCACGGAGAGAACACTGAAGCTTTCTTT; CDR3 protein: CASSHGENTEAFF
V gene: TRBV6-6; D gene: TRBD1; clone size: -; J gene: TRBJ1-5; CDR3 DNA: TGTGCCAATCGGGACAGGGAGAATCAGCCCCAGCATTTT; CDR3 protein: CANRDRENQPQHF
V gene: TRBV29-1; D gene: -; clone size: -; J gene: TRBJ1-4; CDR3 DNA: TGCAGCGTCCTCCCCAGGCAGCCGAATGAAAAACTGTTTTTT; CDR3 protein: CSVLPRQPNEKLFF
V gene: TRBV11-2; D gene: TRBD2; clone size: -; J gene: TRBJ2-5; CDR3 DNA: TGTGCCAGCAGCCTACGCGGGGGAGGAGAGACCCAGTACTTC; CDR3 protein: CASSLRGGGETQYF
V gene: TRBV11-2; D gene: TRBD1; clone size: -; J gene: TRBJ1-2; CDR3 DNA: TGTGCCAGCAGCTTTAGCAGGGGGCAAGGTGGCTACACCTTC; CDR3 protein: CASSFSRGQGGYTF
V gene: TRBV19; D gene: -; clone size: few; J gene: TRBJ1-1; CDR3 DNA: TGTGCCAGTAGTATCGGCGGGAACACTGAAGCTTTCTTT; CDR3 protein: CASSIGGNTEAFF
V gene: TRBV27; D gene: -; clone size: -; J gene: TRBJ2-7; CDR3 DNA: TGTGCCAGCAGTTTCGGGGGAGCGAACGAGCAGTACTTC; CDR3 protein: CASSFGGANEQYF
V gene: TRBV20-1; D gene: -; clone size: -; J gene: TRBJ1-1; CDR3 DNA: TGCAGTGCTAAGGGGTCCACTGAAGCTTTCTTT; CDR3 protein: CSAKGSTEAFF
V gene: TRBV5-6; D gene: TRBD1; clone size: -; J gene: TRBJ2-1; CDR3 DNA: TGTGCCAGCAGCTCAGGGGGAAGCTCCTACAATGAGCAGTTCTTC; CDR3 protein: CASSSGGSSYNEQFF
V gene: TRBV6-1; D gene: -; clone size: few; J gene: TRBJ2-1; CDR3 DNA: TGTGCCAGCAGCCCAGGGGGGACCACCTTTGATGAGCAGTTCTTC; CDR3 protein: CASSPGGTTFDEQFF
V gene: TRBV9; D gene: TRBD1; clone size: -; J gene: TRBJ2-5; CDR3 DNA: TGTGCCAGCAGCGCACCACAGGGGAGAGAGACCCAGTACTTC; CDR3 protein: CASSAPQGRETQYF
V gene: TRBV10-1; D gene: -; clone size: once; J gene: TRBJ2-7; CDR3 DNA: TGCGCCAGCAGTGGAGCGGGCGAATCCTACGAGCAGTACTTC; CDR3 protein: CASSGAGESYEQYF
V gene: TRBV18; D gene: TRBD1; clone size: -; J gene: TRBJ1-1; CDR3 DNA: TGTGCCAGCTCACGGGACAGTGTTGACACTGAAGCTTTCTTT; CDR3 protein: CASSRDSVDTEAFF
V gene: TRBV7-9; D gene: -; clone size: -; J gene: TRBJ1-6; CDR3 DNA: TGTGCCAGCAGCCTCGCGACAGATAATTCACCCCTCCACTTT; CDR3 protein: CASSLATDNSPLHF
V gene: TRBV5-5; D gene: TRBD1; clone size: -; J gene: TRBJ1-5; CDR3 DNA: TGTGCCAGCAGCTTAGGAGGGACAGGACAGCCCCAGCATTTT; CDR3 protein: CASSLGGTGQPQHF
V gene: TRBV6-5; D gene: -; clone size: -; J gene: TRBJ1-2; CDR3 DNA: TGTGCCAGCAGCCGCAGCGTTCTTCCCTACTATGGCTACACCTTC; CDR3 protein: CASSRSVLPYYGYTF
V gene: TRBV5-1; D gene: -; clone size: -; J gene: TRBJ2-7; CDR3 DNA: TGCGCCAGCAGCCTGGACAGTCCCTACGAGCAGTACTTC; CDR3 protein: CASSLDSPYEQYF
V gene: TRBV6-1; D gene: -; clone size: -; J gene: TRBJ2-3; CDR3 DNA: TGTGCCAGCAGTGGACAGCCATCCTTTTTCACAGATACGCAGTATTTT; CDR3 protein: CASSGQPSFFTDTQYF
V gene: TRBV5-1; D gene: TRBD1; clone size: -; J gene: TRBJ1-1; CDR3 DNA: TGCGCCAGCAGCGGACCAGGGGGCAACACTGAAGCTTTCTTT; CDR3 protein: CASSGPGGNTEAFF
V gene: TRBV6-5; D gene: -; clone size: -; J gene: TRBJ1-1; CDR3 DNA: TGTGCCAGCAGGCGGGTTCTGAACACTGAAGCTTTCTTT; CDR3 protein: CASRRVLNTEAFF